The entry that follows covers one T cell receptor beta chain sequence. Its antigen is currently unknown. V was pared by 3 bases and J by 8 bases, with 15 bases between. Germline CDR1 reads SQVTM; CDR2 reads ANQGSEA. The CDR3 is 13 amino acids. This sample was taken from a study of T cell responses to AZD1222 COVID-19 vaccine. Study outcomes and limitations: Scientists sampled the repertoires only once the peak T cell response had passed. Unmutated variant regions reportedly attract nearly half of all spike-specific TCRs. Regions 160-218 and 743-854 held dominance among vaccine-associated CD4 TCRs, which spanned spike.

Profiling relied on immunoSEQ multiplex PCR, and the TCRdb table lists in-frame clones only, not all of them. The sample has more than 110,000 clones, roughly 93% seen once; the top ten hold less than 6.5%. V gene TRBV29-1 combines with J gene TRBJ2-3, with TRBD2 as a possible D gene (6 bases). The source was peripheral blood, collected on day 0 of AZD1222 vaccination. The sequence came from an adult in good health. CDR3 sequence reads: CSVESSRRGTQYF. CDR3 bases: TGCAGCGTTGAGTCTAGTCGGCGGGGTACGCAGTATTTT.